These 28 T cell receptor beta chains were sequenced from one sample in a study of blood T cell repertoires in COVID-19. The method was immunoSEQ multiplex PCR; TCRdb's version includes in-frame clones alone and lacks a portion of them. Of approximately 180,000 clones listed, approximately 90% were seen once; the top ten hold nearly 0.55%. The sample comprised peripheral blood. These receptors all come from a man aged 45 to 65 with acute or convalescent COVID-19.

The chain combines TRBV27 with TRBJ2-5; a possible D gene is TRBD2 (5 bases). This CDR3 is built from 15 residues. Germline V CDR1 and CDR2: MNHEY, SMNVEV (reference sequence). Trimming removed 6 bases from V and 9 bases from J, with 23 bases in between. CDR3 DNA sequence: TGTGCCAGCAGACCAGGACGGGAACAAAGTGGGGCCCAGTACTTC. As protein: CASRPGREQSGAQYF.

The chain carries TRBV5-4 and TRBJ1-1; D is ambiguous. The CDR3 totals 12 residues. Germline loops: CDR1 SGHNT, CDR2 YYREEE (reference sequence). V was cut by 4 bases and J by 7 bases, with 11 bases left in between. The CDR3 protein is CASSPMGGEAFF. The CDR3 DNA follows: TGTGCCAGCAGCCCGATGGGAGGTGAAGCTTTCTTT.

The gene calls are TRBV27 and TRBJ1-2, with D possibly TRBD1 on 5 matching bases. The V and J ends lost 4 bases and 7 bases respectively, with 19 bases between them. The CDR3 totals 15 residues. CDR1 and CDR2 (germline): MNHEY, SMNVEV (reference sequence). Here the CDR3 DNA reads TGTGCCAGCAGTTCCCCCTGGCAGGGCCCTCTTGGCTACACCTTC. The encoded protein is CASSSPWQGPLGYTF.

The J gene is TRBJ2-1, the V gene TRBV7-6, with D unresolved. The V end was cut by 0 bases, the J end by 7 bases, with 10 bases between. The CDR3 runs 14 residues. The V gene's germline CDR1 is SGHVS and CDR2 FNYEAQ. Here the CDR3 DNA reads TGTGCCAGCAGCTTAGCGCGTACTATAAATGAGCAGTTCTTC. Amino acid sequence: CASSLARTINEQFF. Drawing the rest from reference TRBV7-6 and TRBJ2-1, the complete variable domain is GAGVSQSPRYKVTKRGQDVALRCDPISGHVSLYWYRQALGQGPEFLTYFNYEAQQDKSGLPNDRFSAERPEGSISTLTIQRTEQRDSAMYRCASSLARTINEQFFGPGTRLTVL.

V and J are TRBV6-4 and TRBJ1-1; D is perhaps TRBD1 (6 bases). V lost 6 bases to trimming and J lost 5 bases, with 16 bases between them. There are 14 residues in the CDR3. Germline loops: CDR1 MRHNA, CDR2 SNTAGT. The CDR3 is CASRAQGGGTEAFF. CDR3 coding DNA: TGTGCCAGCAGGGCACAGGGCGGTGGTACTGAAGCTTTCTTT.

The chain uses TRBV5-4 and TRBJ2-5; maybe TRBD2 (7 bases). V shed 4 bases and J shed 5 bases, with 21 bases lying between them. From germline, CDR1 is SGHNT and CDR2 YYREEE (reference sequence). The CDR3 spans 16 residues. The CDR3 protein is CASSPGGGGSWETQYF. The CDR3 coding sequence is TGTGCCAGCAGCCCTGGGGGGGGCGGTAGTTGGGAGACCCAGTACTTC.

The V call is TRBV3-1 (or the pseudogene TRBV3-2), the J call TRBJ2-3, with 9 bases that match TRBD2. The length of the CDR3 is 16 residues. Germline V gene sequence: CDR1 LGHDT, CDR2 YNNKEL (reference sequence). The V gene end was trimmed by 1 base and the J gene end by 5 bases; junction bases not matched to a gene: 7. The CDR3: CASSQGGLAGLDTQYF. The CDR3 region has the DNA TGTGCCAGCAGCCAAGGAGGGCTAGCGGGATTAGATACGCAGTATTTT.

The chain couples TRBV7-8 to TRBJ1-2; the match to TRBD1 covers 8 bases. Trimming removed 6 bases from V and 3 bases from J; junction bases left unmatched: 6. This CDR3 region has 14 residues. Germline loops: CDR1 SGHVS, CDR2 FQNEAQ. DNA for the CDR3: TGTGCCAGCAGTCAGGGGGCCGTCTACTATGGCTACACCTTC. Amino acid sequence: CASSQGAVYYGYTF.

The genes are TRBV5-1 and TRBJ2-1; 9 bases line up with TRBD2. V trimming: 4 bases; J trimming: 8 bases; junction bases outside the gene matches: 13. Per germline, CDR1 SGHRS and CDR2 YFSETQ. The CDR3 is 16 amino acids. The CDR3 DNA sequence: TGCGCCAGCAGCCCTCGGGATAGCGGGAGATCGGATGAGCAGTTCTTC. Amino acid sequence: CASSPRDSGRSDEQFF. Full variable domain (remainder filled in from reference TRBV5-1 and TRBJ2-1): KAGVTQTPRYLIKTRGQQVTLSCSPISGHRSVSWYQQTPGQGLQFLFEYFSETQRNKGNFPGRFSGRQFSNSRSEMNVSTLELGDSALYLCASSPRDSGRSDEQFFGPGTRLTVL.

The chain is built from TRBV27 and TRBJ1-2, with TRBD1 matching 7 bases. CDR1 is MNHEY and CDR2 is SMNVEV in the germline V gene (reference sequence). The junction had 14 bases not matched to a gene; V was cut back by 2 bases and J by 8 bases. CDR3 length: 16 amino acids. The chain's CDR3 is CASSLSYRDRGLGYTF. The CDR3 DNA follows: TGTGCCAGCAGTTTAAGCTATCGGGACAGAGGCTTGGGCTACACCTTC.

In DNA, the CDR3 is TGTGCCAGCAGCTTAGCACTCGACAGTATCGACGAGCAGTACTTC. Amino acids: CASSLALDSIDEQYF. This chain uses TRBV7-6 with TRBJ2-7; tentative D call: TRBD1 (5 bases). The CDR3 spans 15 residues. Per the germline V gene, CDR1 is SGHVS and CDR2 is FNYEAQ. The V and J ends lost 0 bases and 5 bases respectively, with 14 bases between them.

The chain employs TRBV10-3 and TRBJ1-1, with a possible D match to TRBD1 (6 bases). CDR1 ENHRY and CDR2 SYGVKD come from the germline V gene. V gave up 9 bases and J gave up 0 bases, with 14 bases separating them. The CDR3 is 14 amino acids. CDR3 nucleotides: TGTGCCATTTTGAAGGGGGGGATGAACACTGAAGCTTTCTTT. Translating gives CAILKGGMNTEAFF.

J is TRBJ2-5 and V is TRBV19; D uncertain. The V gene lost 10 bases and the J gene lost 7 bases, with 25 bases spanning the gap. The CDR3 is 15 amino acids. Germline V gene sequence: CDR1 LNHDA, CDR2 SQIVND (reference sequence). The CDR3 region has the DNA TGTGCCAACGCGAGACCGGATTACCAACCAGGGACCCAGTACTTC. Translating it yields CANARPDYQPGTQYF. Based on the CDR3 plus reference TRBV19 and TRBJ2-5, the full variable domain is DGGITQSPKYLFRKEGQNVTLSCEQNLNHDAMYWYRQDPGQGLRLIYYSQIVNDFQKGDIAEGYSVSREKKESFPLTVTSAQKNPTAFYLCANARPDYQPGTQYFGPGTRLLVL.

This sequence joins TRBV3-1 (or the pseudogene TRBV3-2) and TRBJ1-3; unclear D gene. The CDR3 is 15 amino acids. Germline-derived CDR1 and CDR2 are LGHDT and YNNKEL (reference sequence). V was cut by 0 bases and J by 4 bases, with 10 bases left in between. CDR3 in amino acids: CASSQDRGSGNTIYF. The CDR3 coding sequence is TGTGCCAGCAGCCAAGATCGGGGTTCGGGAAACACCATATATTTT.

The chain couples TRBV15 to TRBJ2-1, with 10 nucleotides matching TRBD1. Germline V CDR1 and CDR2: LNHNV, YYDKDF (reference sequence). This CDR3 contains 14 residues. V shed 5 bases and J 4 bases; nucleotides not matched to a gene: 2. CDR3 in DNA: TGTGCCACCAGCGTGGACAGGGGGTACAATGAGCAGTTCTTC. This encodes CATSVDRGYNEQFF.

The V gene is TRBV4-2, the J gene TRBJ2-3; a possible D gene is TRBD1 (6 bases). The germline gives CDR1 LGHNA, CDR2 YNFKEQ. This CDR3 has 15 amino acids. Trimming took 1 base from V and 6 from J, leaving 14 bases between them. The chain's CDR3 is CASSQGGPVRDTQYF. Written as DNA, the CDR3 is TGTGCCAGCAGCCAAGGGGGGCCAGTTAGGGATACGCAGTATTTT.

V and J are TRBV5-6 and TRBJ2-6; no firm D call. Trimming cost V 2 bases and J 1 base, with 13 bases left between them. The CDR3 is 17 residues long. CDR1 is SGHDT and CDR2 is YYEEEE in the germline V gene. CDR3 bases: TGTGCCAGCAGCTTATTTCTTACGGGTTCTGGGGCCAACGTCCTGACTTTC. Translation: CASSLFLTGSGANVLTF.

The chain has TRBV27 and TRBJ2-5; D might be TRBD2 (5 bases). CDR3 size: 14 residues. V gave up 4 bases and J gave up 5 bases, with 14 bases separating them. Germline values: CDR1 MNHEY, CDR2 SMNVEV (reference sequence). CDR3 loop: CASSSRVFPETQYF. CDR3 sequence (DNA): TGTGCCAGCAGTTCGCGGGTCTTCCCGGAGACCCAGTACTTC.

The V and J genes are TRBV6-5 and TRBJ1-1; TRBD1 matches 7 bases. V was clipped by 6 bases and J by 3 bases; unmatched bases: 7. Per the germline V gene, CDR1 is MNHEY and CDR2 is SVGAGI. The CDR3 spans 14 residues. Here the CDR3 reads CASRSTGLDTEAFF. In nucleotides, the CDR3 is TGTGCCAGCAGGTCGACAGGGTTAGACACTGAAGCTTTCTTT.

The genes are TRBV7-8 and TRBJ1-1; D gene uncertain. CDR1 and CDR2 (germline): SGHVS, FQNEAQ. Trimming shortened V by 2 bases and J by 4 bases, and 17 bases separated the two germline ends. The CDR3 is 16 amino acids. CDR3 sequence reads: CASSLLLSLKPTEAFF. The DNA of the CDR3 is TGTGCCAGCAGCTTACTGCTTTCTCTGAAGCCCACTGAAGCTTTCTTT.

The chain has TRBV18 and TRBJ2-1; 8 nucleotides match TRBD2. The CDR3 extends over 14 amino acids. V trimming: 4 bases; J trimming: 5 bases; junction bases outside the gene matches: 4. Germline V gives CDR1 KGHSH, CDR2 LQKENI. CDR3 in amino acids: CASSRGLVDNEQFF. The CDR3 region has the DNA TGTGCCAGCTCACGGGGACTAGTAGACAATGAGCAGTTCTTC.

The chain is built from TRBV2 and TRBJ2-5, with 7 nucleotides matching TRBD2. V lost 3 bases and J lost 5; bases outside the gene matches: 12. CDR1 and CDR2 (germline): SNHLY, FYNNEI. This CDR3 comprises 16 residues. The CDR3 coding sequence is TGTGCCAGCAGTGATTCGCGCCTCCTGGGAGGGGAGACCCAGTACTTC. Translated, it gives CASSDSRLLGGETQYF.

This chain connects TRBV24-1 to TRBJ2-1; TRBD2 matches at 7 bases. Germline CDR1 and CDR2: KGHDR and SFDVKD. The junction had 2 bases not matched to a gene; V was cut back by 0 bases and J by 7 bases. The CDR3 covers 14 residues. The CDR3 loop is CATSDLQGGNEQFF. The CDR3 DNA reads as TGTGCCACCAGTGATTTGCAGGGAGGGAATGAGCAGTTCTTC.

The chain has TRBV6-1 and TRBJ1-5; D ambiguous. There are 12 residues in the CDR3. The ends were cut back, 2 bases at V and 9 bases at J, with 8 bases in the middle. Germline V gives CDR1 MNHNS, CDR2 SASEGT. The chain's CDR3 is CASSESVPPQHF. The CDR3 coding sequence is TGTGCCAGCAGTGAATCTGTCCCGCCCCAGCATTTT.

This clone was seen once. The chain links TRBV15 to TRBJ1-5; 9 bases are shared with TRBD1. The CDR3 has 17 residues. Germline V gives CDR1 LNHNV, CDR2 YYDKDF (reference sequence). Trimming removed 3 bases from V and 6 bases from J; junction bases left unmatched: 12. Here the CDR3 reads CATSSRTGDNPGQPQHF. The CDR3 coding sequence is TGTGCCACCAGCAGCCGGACAGGGGACAATCCCGGTCAGCCCCAGCATTTT.

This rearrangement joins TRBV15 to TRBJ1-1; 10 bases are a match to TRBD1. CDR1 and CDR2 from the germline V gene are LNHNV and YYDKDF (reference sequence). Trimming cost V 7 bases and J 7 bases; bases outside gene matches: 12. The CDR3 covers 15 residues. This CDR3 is CATNKGATGGREAFF. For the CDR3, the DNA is TGTGCCACCAATAAAGGCGCGACAGGGGGCCGTGAAGCTTTCTTT.

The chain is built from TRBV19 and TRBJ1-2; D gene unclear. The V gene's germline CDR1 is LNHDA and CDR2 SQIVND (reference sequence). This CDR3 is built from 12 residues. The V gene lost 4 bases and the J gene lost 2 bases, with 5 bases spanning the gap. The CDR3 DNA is TGTGCCAGTAGTACCGTCAACTATGGCTACACCTTC. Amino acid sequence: CASSTVNYGYTF. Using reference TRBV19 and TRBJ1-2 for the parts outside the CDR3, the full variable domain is DGGITQSPKYLFRKEGQNVTLSCEQNLNHDAMYWYRQDPGQGLRLIYYSQIVNDFQKGDIAEGYSVSREKKESFPLTVTSAQKNPTAFYLCASSTVNYGYTFGSGTRLTVV.

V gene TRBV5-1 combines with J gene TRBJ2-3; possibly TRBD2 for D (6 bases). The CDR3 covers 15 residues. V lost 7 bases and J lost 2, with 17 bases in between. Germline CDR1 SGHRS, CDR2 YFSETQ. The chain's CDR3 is CASRLVAENTDTQYF. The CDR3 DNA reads TGCGCCAGCCGGTTGGTAGCGGAAAACACAGATACGCAGTATTTT.